This T cell receptor beta chain comes out of a study of tumor-infiltrating lymphocytes in primary liver carcinoma. Study-level information: The neoplasms were of stage T1-T3 N0M0, with dimensions of roughly 4.2 to 10 cm across. The number of productive TCRbeta reads per sample ranged from roughly 3.5 to 8 million and was similar across tissue types.

Whole-study results and caveats: For tumor-adjacent and tumor-blood pairs, overlap was less than that seen for tumor region pairs. Tumor tissue displayed a significantly greater top-250-clone fraction than blood (p = 0.039).

As regards this clonotype: Its antigen is unidentified. Its ends do not fully match the called genes, so a read error is possible.

The CDR3 is 20 amino acids. Investigators took RNA and DNA out together from roughly 20-30 mg of unsorted bulk tissue. Synthesis of TCR beta cDNA was carried out from about 540 ng total RNA with a constant-region primer. Three nested multiplex PCR rounds of slightly modified ARM-PCR generated TCR beta libraries. Both of the initial two PCR rounds ran for approximately 11 cycles and employed TRBV1-TRBV30 forward primers alongside a C-beta reverse primer. MiXCR, applied by TCRdb to the multiplex PCR reads, yields one record per CDR3 protein. Among approximately 46,000 distinct CDR3 sequences listed, more than 60% were seen once.

The chain recombines TRBV6-7 with TRBJ2-4; D gene unclear. TRBV6-7 is noted as an ORF with a role that remains uncertain. This clonotype was sampled from a woman aged 25-40 years with primary liver carcinoma and hepatitis B virus infection. What was sequenced was tumor-adjacent normal liver tissue. CDR3 sequence reads: CASSYSSTESPARAKNIQYF. CDR3 DNA sequence: TGTGCCAGTAGTTACTCGTCGACGGAATCACCCGCTCGCGCCAAAAACATTCAGTACTTC.